Shown below are 18 T cell receptor beta chains from a single sample sequenced in a study of cytomegalovirus exposure and HLA in healthy donors (dated by TCRdb to 2016 to 2017). Receptors were amplified or captured by the immunoSEQ multiplex PCR assay. For the multiplex PCR, a mixture combining 60 forward primers for TCR Vbeta segments and 13 reverse primers for TCR Jbeta segments was used. TCRdb provides this immuneACCESS table in a form limited to in-frame rearrangements. Some clones are lacking; in checked studies, under half of them reflect an unresolved V gene, and why the rest are absent is not known. Counted in this sample were 150,000 to 200,000 clones; 80% to 90% of them appeared once. The top ten clonotypes cover roughly 6.5% of the sample. Input material: PBMCs. The origin of the receptors is a man in his fifties or sixties in good health and CMV-seropositive.

In its sample, this clone was seen once. The junction differs from germline at one of its ends, possibly a read error. The rearrangement links TRBV6-1 to TRBJ2-1; 7 nucleotides line up with TRBD2. The germline gives CDR1 MNHNS, CDR2 SASEGT. This CDR3 region has 15 residues. In DNA, the CDR3 is TGTGCCAGCACTGAACGGGGGGTTTCCTACAATGAGCAGTTCTTC. It specifies CASTERGVSYNEQFF.

The V gene is TRBV2, the J gene TRBJ2-5, with TRBD1 identical over 7 bases. The CDR3 has 15 amino acids. Germline lookup yields CDR1 SNHLY and CDR2 FYNNEI. The ends lost 0 bases at V and 4 bases at J; junction bases unmatched: 5. The CDR3 sequence is CASSEALRQGETQYF. In nucleotides, the CDR3 is TGTGCCAGCAGTGAAGCGCTTAGACAGGGAGAGACCCAGTACTTC.

This chain connects TRBV2 to TRBJ2-5; 7 nucleotides align to TRBD2. Germline CDR1 and CDR2: SNHLY and FYNNEI. This CDR3 comprises 15 residues. Unmatched junction bases numbered 4, after V lost 2 bases and J lost 1 base. CDR3 in DNA: TGTGCCAGCAGTGAATCGGAGCGGGGCCAAGAGACCCAGTACTTC. Its translation is CASSESERGQETQYF.

The chain has TRBV9 and TRBJ1-2; D call uncertain. The length of the CDR3 is 12 residues. Trimming removed 0 bases at V and 12 bases at J, with 12 bases between. Germline assignment: CDR1 SGDLS and CDR2 YYNGEE. The CDR3 loop reads CASSVDSYAHTF. CDR3 bases: TGTGCCAGCAGCGTAGATTCCTACGCGCACACCTTC.

The chain is built from TRBV5-6 and TRBJ1-2, with 8 nucleotides matching TRBD1. CDR1 and CDR2 from the germline V gene are SGHDT and YYEEEE. Germline trimming cut 5 bases from V and 4 bases from J; bases unmatched to any gene: 4. This CDR3 comprises 13 residues. The CDR3 sequence is CASRPGQGYGYTF. For the CDR3, the DNA is TGTGCCAGCAGACCCGGACAGGGCTATGGCTACACCTTC.

This clone appeared a few times. V and J are TRBV27 and TRBJ2-7; 10 bases map to TRBD2. Germline trimming cut 2 bases from V and 6 bases from J; bases unmatched to any gene: 4. CDR3 length: 14 amino acids. Per the germline V gene, CDR1 is MNHEY and CDR2 is SMNVEV (reference sequence). The chain's CDR3 is CASSLVAGGAEQYF. The DNA for the CDR3 is TGTGCCAGCAGTTTAGTAGCGGGGGGTGCCGAGCAGTACTTC.

The chain is built from TRBV30 and TRBJ2-7, with 7 bases aligning to TRBD1. V lost 4 bases, J lost 1 base, and 7 bases stayed unmatched. This CDR3 comprises 14 residues. Per the germline V gene, CDR1 is GTSNPN and CDR2 is SVGIG (reference sequence). CDR3 nucleotides: TGTGCCTGGACCCCCGACAGGGAGTCCTACGAGCAGTACTTC. This translates into CAWTPDRESYEQYF.

The chain joins TRBV11-1 to TRBJ1-5; TRBD1 might be the D (5 bases). The CDR3 spans 15 residues. The germline V gene has CDR1 SGHAT and CDR2 FQDESV (reference sequence). Trimming removed 1 base at V and 4 bases at J, with 11 bases between. As DNA, the CDR3 is TGTGCCAGCAGCTTAGATCAGGGTGTGAATCAGCCCCAGCATTTT. Its protein is CASSLDQGVNQPQHF.

DNA for the CDR3: TGTGCCAGCAGCTTGGCGGGACTAGCGGGATCCGCGGAGCAGTTCTTC. Protein product: CASSLAGLAGSAEQFF. The chain recombines TRBV5-6 with TRBJ2-1; 13 bases are shared with TRBD2. The CDR3 consists of 16 residues. V gave up 0 bases and J gave up 10 bases; unmatched junction bases: 7. From germline, CDR1 is SGHDT and CDR2 YYEEEE.

The chain recombines TRBV5-8 with TRBJ1-2; perhaps TRBD1 as D (6 bases). Germline assignment: CDR1 SGHTS and CDR2 YDEGEE. V gave up 4 bases and J gave up 4 bases, with 17 bases separating them. This CDR3 is 15 amino acids long. The DNA of the CDR3 is TGTGCCAGCAGCCCAGGCTCAGGGGCTGGCTATGGCTACACCTTC. This translates into CASSPGSGAGYGYTF.

V usage is TRBV2 and J usage is TRBJ2-1; 11 nucleotides agree with TRBD2. Germline V gene lookup returns CDR1 SNHLY and CDR2 FYNNEI. V shed 5 bases and J 0 bases; nucleotides not matched to a gene: 9. The CDR3 has 18 amino acids. CDR3 protein: CASSHSLAGGSSYNEQFF. CDR3 sequence (DNA): TGTGCCAGCAGTCATAGTCTAGCGGGGGGAAGCTCCTACAATGAGCAGTTCTTC.

The chain joins TRBV27 to TRBJ2-5; 7 positions agree with TRBD2. The tail of the sequence fits TRBJ2-7 better, so the J call may be wrong. Looked up from germline, CDR1 is MNHEY and CDR2 is SMNVEV (reference sequence). CDR3 length: 13 residues. The CDR3 protein is CASSTRTSYEQYF. DNA for the CDR3: TGTGCCAGCAGTACCCGGACTAGCTACGAGCAGTACTTC.

The gene calls are TRBV6-5 and TRBJ2-5; D perhaps matches TRBD2 (6 bases). From germline, CDR1 is MNHEY and CDR2 SVGAGI. The V end lost 6 bases, the J end lost 1 base, and 9 bases lay between the germline ends. The CDR3 consists of 13 residues. The CDR3: CASRRTTQETQYF. The CDR3 DNA reads as TGTGCCAGCAGGCGGACTACCCAAGAGACCCAGTACTTC.

This chain uses TRBV18 with TRBJ2-1; D remains ambiguous. The CDR3 is 12 residues long. Trimming pared 3 bases from V and 12 bases from J, leaving 12 bases between. Germline lookup yields CDR1 KGHSH and CDR2 LQKENI. The CDR3 DNA is TGTGCCAGCTCACCCCTCCCGCAGCGGCAGTTCTTC. Its translation: CASSPLPQRQFF.

CDR3 bases: TGTGCCAGCAGCATAGAACGGGGCAGCGGGTACGAGCAGTACGTC. Its translation: CASSIERGSGYEQYV. The rearrangement joins TRBV9 to TRBJ2-7; D possibly corresponds to TRBD2 (6 bases). Deletions cut 4 bases from V and 4 bases from J, with 18 bases between. This CDR3 is 15 amino acids long. Germline CDR1 and CDR2: SGDLS and YYNGEE.

The genes are TRBV5-6 and TRBJ2-7; TRBD2 agrees at 12 bases. The CDR3 has 15 amino acids. With 4 bases clipped from V and 3 bases from J, the junction kept 5 bases outside the gene matches. Germline values: CDR1 SGHDT, CDR2 YYEEEE. CDR3 region: CASSAGLAGIYEQYV. Here the CDR3 DNA reads TGTGCCAGCAGCGCCGGACTAGCGGGAATCTACGAGCAGTACGTC.

This chain joins TRBV7-7 and TRBJ2-5; tentative D call: TRBD1 (6 bases). Germline V gene lookup returns CDR1 SSHAT and CDR2 FNYEAQ (reference sequence). The CDR3 totals 13 residues. Trimming stripped 4 bases from V and 2 bases from J, with 8 bases between. The CDR3 sequence is CASSSDRQETQYF. CDR3 sequence (DNA): TGTGCCAGCAGCTCGGACAGACAAGAGACCCAGTACTTC.

CDR3 sequence: CASSLGTGGGEKLFF. The DNA for the CDR3 is TGCGCCAGCAGCTTGGGGACAGGGGGCGGTGAAAAACTGTTTTTT. The chain links TRBV5-1 to TRBJ1-4; 11 positions agree with TRBD1. The V and J ends lost 0 bases and 7 bases, in that order; junction bases with no gene match: 2. Germline CDR1 is SGHRS and CDR2 is YFSETQ. The CDR3 is 15 residues long. The variable domain in full, with the rest retrieved from reference TRBV5-1 and TRBJ1-4, is KAGVTQTPRYLIKTRGQQVTLSCSPISGHRSVSWYQQTPGQGLQFLFEYFSETQRNKGNFPGRFSGRQFSNSRSEMNVSTLELGDSALYLCASSLGTGGGEKLFFGSGTQLSVL.